The 12 T cell receptor beta chains reported below all come from one sample, sequenced in a study of blood T cell repertoires in COVID-19. Generated by immunoSEQ multiplex PCR, the TCRdb table keeps only in-frame clones and is missing some. The sample gives over 120,000 clones, around 81% of which show up once; more than 3.5% is in the top ten. The sample consisted of peripheral blood. The receptors stem from a woman aged 55-70 years with acute or convalescent COVID-19.

The rearrangement links TRBV18 to TRBJ2-3, with TRBD2 matching over 11 bases. The junction had 12 bases not matched to a gene; V was cut back by 7 bases and J by 3 bases. CDR3 length equals 17 residues. Germline V CDR1 and CDR2: KGHSH, LQKENI. CDR3: CASFERASGRFTDTQYF. CDR3 DNA sequence: TGTGCCAGCTTTGAGCGGGCTAGCGGGAGGTTTACAGATACGCAGTATTTT.

This rearrangement joins TRBV7-9 to TRBJ2-7; possibly TRBD2 for D (6 bases). This CDR3 contains 13 residues. V was trimmed by 4 bases and J by 3 bases, leaving 10 bases between them. Per germline, CDR1 SEHNR and CDR2 FQNEAQ (reference sequence). This chain's CDR3 is CASSWDSYYEQYF. The CDR3, as DNA: TGTGCCAGCAGCTGGGACTCTTACTACGAGCAGTACTTC.

This clone was detected only once. The V call is TRBV13, the J call TRBJ2-7; tentative D call: TRBD2 (7 bases). The CDR3 runs to 16 residues. Looked up from germline, CDR1 is PRHDT and CDR2 is FYEKMQ (reference sequence). Between the trimmed V and J ends, which lost 5 bases and 2 bases, there was a span of 19 bases. CDR3 DNA: TGTGCCAGCAGCGTTCGGTCAGCCGGGGGGCCCTACGAGCAGTACTTC. It codes for CASSVRSAGGPYEQYF.

This chain links TRBV6-5 with TRBJ2-5; tentatively, D is TRBD2 (6 bases). The length of the CDR3 is 14 residues. V shed 6 bases and J shed 5 bases, with 16 bases lying between them. Germline loops: CDR1 MNHEY, CDR2 SVGAGI. CDR3 in DNA: TGTGCCAGCAGGACCTGGGGGGATCTTGAGACCCAGTACTTC. This codes for CASRTWGDLETQYF.

This clone is a singleton in its sample. The rearrangement links TRBV30 to TRBJ1-2; D is perhaps TRBD1 (5 bases). The CDR3 loop spans 13 amino acids. CDR1 GTSNPN and CDR2 SVGIG come from the germline V gene (reference sequence). V dropped 5 bases and J dropped 2 bases, with 12 bases sitting between them. The CDR3 DNA is TGTGCCTGGGTTCGGGGGGGGAACTATGGCTACACCTTC. This sequence encodes CAWVRGGNYGYTF.

The chain combines TRBV15 with TRBJ2-5, with 8 bases lining up with TRBD2. Germline V gene data show CDR1 as LNHNV and CDR2 as YYDKDF (reference sequence). Germline trimming cut 1 base from V and 5 bases from J; bases unmatched to any gene: 9. There are 16 residues in the CDR3. The CDR3 sequence is CATSRGLSGIFETQYF. DNA of the CDR3: TGTGCCACCAGCAGAGGGCTTAGCGGGATCTTCGAGACCCAGTACTTC.

J is TRBJ2-5 and V is TRBV18; D unresolved. Germline V gene sequence: CDR1 KGHSH, CDR2 LQKENI. This CDR3 is built from 12 residues. The V and J ends lost 3 bases and 4 bases respectively, with 6 bases between them. CDR3 loop: CASSPSGETQYF. DNA for the CDR3: TGTGCCAGCTCACCGTCAGGAGAGACCCAGTACTTC.

The chain recombines TRBV5-1 with TRBJ2-1, with D possibly TRBD1 on 6 matching bases. Germline values: CDR1 SGHRS, CDR2 YFSETQ. Trimming removed 1 base from V and 8 bases from J, with 10 bases in between. This CDR3 comprises 13 residues. The CDR3 spells CASSLIRGYEQFF. The CDR3 DNA sequence: TGCGCCAGCAGCTTGATAAGGGGGTATGAGCAGTTCTTC.

The chain is built from TRBV27 and TRBJ2-2; 8 bases agree with TRBD2. The CDR3 runs to 20 residues. Germline trimming cut 2 bases from V and 6 bases from J; bases unmatched to any gene: 20. The germline gives CDR1 MNHEY, CDR2 SMNVEV (reference sequence). In DNA form, the CDR3 reads TGTGCCAGCAGTTTAAGCTGGACAGTACTTCTTCGGGAGGGACCCGGGGAGCTGTTTTTT. It encodes CASSLSWTVLLREGPGELFF.

V usage is TRBV5-1 and J usage is TRBJ2-1; TRBD2 agrees at 14 bases. From germline, CDR1 is SGHRS and CDR2 YFSETQ. V trimming: 4 bases; J trimming: 8 bases; junction bases outside the gene matches: 5. CDR3 length equals 15 residues. The CDR3 here is CASSAGLAGVDEQFF. The CDR3 nucleotides are TGCGCCAGCAGCGCGGGACTAGCGGGAGTGGATGAGCAGTTCTTC.

This sequence joins TRBV5-4 and TRBJ2-3, with D possibly being TRBD2 (6 bases). The V and J ends lost 4 bases and 4 bases respectively, with 13 bases between them. Germline V gene lookup returns CDR1 SGHNT and CDR2 YYREEE (reference sequence). The CDR3 consists of 14 residues. CDR3 bases: TGTGCCAGCAGCGGAGCGGGCGGGGCAGATACGCAGTATTTT. Translation: CASSGAGGADTQYF.

V gene TRBV28 combines with J gene TRBJ1-2, with 10 positions matching TRBD1. Germline values: CDR1 MDHEN, CDR2 SYDVKM. V gave up 6 bases and J gave up 4 bases; unmatched junction bases: 8. The CDR3 extends over 15 amino acids. The CDR3 is CASRLSTGGSYGYTF. DNA for the CDR3: TGTGCCAGCAGACTATCGACAGGGGGCAGCTATGGCTACACCTTC.